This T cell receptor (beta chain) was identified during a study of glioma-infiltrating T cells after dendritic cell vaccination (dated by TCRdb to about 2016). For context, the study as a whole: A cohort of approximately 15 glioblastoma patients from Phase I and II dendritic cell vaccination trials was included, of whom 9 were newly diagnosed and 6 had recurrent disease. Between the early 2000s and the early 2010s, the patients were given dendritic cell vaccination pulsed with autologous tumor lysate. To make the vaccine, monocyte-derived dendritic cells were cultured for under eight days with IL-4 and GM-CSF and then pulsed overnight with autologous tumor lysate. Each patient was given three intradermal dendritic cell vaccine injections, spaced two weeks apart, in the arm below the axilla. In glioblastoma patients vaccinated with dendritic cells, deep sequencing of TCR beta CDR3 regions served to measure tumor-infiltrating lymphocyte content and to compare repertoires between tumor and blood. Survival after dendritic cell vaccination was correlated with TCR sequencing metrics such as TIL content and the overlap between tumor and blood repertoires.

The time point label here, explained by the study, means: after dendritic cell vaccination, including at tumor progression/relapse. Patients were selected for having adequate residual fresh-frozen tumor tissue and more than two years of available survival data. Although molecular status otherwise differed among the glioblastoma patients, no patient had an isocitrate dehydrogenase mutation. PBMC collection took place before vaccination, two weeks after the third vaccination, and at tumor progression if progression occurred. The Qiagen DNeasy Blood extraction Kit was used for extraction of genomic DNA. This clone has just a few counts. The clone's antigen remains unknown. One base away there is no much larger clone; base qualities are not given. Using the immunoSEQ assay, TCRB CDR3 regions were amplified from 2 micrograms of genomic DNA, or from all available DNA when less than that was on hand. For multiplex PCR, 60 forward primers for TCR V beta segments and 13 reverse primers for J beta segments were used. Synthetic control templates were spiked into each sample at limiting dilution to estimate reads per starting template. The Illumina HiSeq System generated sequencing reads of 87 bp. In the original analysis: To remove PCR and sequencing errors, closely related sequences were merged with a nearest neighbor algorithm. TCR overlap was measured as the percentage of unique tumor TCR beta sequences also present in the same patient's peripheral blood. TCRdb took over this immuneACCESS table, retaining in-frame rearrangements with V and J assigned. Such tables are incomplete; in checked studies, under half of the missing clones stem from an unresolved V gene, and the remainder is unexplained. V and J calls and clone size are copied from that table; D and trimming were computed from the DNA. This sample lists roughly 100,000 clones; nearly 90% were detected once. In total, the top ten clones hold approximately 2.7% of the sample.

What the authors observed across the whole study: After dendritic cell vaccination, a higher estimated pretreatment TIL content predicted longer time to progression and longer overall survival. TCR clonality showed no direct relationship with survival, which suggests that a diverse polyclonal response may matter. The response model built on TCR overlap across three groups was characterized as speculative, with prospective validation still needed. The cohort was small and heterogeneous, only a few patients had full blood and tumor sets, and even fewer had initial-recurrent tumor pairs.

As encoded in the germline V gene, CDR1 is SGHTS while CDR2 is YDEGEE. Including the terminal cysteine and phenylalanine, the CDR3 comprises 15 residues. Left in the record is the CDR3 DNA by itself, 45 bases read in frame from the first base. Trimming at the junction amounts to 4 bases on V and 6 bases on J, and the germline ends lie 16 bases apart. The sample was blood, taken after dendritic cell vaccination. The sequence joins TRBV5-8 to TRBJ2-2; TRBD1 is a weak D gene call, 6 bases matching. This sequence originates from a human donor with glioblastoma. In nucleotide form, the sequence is TGTGCCAGCAGCCGGCTGGGGGCGCGGGCCGGGGAGCTGTTTTTT. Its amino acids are CASSRLGARAGELFF.